One sample yielded the 5 T cell receptor beta chains listed below, sequenced in a study of T cells after yellow fever vaccination. MiXCR, applied by TCRdb to the 5' RACE reads, yields one record per CDR3 protein. In the table there are 300,000 to 450,000 distinct CDR3 sequences, about 7.8% of which are singletons. The sequencing here drew on PBMCs, taken roughly seven weeks after the first yellow fever vaccination. The source of these receptors is a young man who received the YFV17D yellow fever vaccine.

The chain recombines TRBV6-2 or TRBV6-3 with TRBJ2-1; TRBD2 matches 8 bases. CDR3 length equals 19 residues. The V and J ends lost 7 bases and 2 bases, in that order; junction bases with no gene match: 19. Germline V gene lookup returns CDR1 MNHEY and CDR2 SVGEGT. CDR3 residues: CASTATGSGVGLAYNEQFF. The CDR3 region has the DNA TGTGCCAGCACCGCCACTGGTAGCGGGGTAGGGTTAGCCTACAATGAGCAGTTCTTC.

In its sample, this clonotype was seen a few times. The chain couples TRBV6-2 or TRBV6-3 to TRBJ1-1; D remains ambiguous. V lost 2 bases and J 2 bases, leaving 15 bases between the germline ends. Germline lookup yields CDR1 MNHEY and CDR2 SVGEGT. CDR3 length equals 16 residues. CDR3 DNA sequence: TGTGCCAGCAGTTACGCAACTTCGGGTTCAAACACTGAAGCTTTCTTT. Translation: CASSYATSGSNTEAFF.

This rearrangement joins TRBV29-1 to TRBJ2-7, with TRBD1 matching over 8 bases. With V trimmed by 7 bases and J by 3 bases, 8 bases remained unmatched. Germline assignment: CDR1 SQVTM and CDR2 ANQGSEA. The CDR3 is 13 residues long. CDR3 region: CSGTDGQGYEQYF. The DNA for the CDR3 is TGCAGCGGCACAGATGGACAGGGCTACGAGCAGTACTTC.

The V gene is TRBV6-2 or TRBV6-3, the J gene TRBJ2-1; 13 positions match TRBD2. V was clipped by 4 bases and J by 8 bases; unmatched bases: 2. The germline V gene encodes CDR1 MNHEY and CDR2 SVGEGT. The CDR3 contains 14 residues. The CDR3 nucleotides are TGTGCCAGCAGTTGGGGACTAGCGGGGTATGAGCAGTTCTTC. This translates into CASSWGLAGYEQFF.

This clonotype came up a few times. The J gene is TRBJ1-2, the V gene TRBV5-5; weak D call: TRBD1 (5 bases). The CDR3 spans 16 residues. V was trimmed by 0 bases and J by 4 bases, leaving 16 bases between them. Germline V gives CDR1 SGHKS, CDR2 YYEKEE (reference sequence). The CDR3 coding sequence is TGTGCCAGCAGCTTGGAAAAGGGTAGGGACTTCTATGGCTACACCTTC. As protein: CASSLEKGRDFYGYTF.